This T cell receptor (beta chain) stems from a study of blood T cells in healthy people across ages. Study-level findings and limits: Researchers deemed the diversity estimates from one million T cells underestimates.

This clonotype appeared a few times. Its antigen is as yet unknown. Alongside a J-beta primer mix, a sample-barcoded 5' primer served in a second PCR lasting about 7 to 12 cycles. Each CDR3 protein is one row after TCRdb ran MiXCR on the 5' RACE reads. The table has hundreds of thousands of distinct CDR3 sequences, 40% to 45% seen once; the top ten hold about 32%. There are 13 residues in the CDR3. V lost 0 bases, J lost 6 bases, and 2 bases stayed unmatched. CDR1 is MNHEY, CDR2 SVGEGT, per germline. The J gene is TRBJ2-7, the V gene TRBV6-2 or TRBV6-3; 7 positions match TRBD1. Sequencing input: blood. This sequence was found in an older man in good health. The CDR3: CASSYSTGLEQYF. The CDR3 DNA is TGTGCCAGCAGTTACTCGACAGGGCTCGAGCAGTACTTC.